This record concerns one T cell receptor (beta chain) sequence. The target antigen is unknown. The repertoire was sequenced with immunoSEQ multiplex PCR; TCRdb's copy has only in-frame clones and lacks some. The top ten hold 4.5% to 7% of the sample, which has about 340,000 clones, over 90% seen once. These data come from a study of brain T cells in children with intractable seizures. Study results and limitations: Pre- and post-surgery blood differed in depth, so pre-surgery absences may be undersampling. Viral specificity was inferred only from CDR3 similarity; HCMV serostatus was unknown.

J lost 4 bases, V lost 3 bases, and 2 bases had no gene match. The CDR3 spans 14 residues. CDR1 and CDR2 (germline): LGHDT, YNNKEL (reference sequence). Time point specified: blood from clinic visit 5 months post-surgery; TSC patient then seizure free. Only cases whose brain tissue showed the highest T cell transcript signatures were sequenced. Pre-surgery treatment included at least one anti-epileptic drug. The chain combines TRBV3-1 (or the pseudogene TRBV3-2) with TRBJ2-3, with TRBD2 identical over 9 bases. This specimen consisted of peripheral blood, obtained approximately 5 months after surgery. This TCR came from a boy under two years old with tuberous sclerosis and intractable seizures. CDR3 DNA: TGTGCCAGCAGCCAGGCTAGCGGGGCAGATACGCAGTATTTT. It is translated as CASSQASGADTQYF.